The present T cell receptor beta chain was sequenced within a study of tumor-infiltrating lymphocytes in glioblastoma multiforme (dated by TCRdb to about 2017). Context from the whole study: To test whether intratumoral genomic heterogeneity fosters TIL diversity, the study jointly examined somatic mutations, TIL diversity and immune response activity. General study outcomes and caveats: Generalizability was limited because only one glioblastoma patient was included in the TCR and somatic mutation analysis. T cells were not sorted into functional subsets, and such sorting was noted by the authors as a future improvement. Clone frequencies may be distorted by RNA-based TCR sequencing because unequal numbers of TCR transcripts are carried by T cells.

A modified ARM-PCR protocol with multiple V-beta primers and a C-beta primer was used to build TCRB libraries from RNA via three nested multiplex PCR rounds. Starting from 0.45 to 0.5 ug of total RNA, TCRB-specific cDNA was synthesized using ProtoScript II Reverse Transcriptase and a C-beta primer. For the TCRB libraries, no unique molecular identifiers were described. The third PCR added barcodes and adapters over approximately 25 cycles with Deep VentR (exo-) polymerase, followed by gel purification of 250-500 bp bands. An Illumina HiSeq 2500 generating 250 bp paired-end reads was used to sequence the TCRB libraries. Regarding the original processing steps: Trimmomatic was used to clean reads, FLASH to merge reads, MiGEC to assign V, D and J segments, and VDJtools to perform the analysis. The Shannon-Wiener diversity index, calculated using VDJtools, was used to quantify repertoire diversity. TCRdb redid the processing of the public reads, applying fastp at Q25 and MiXCR, and retained in-frame beta chains. Identical CDR3 proteins give one entry, which carries the most common genes and DNA. The V and J calls follow TCRdb's processing rather than the paper's. For this sample the table gives some 13,000 distinct CDR3 sequences, of which 64% were detected only once. About a third of the sample comes from the top ten.

V is cut by 5 bases and J by 0 bases, and the space between the germline ends is 17 bases. CDR1 and CDR2 (SGHAT, FQDESV) derive from the germline V gene (reference sequence). Counted from cysteine to phenylalanine, this CDR3 has 17 amino acids. Kept here is only the CDR3 DNA, which spans 51 bases and is read in frame from base 1. For each of the roughly 9 tumor samples, the AllPrep DNA/RNA mini kit was used to purify genomic DNA and total RNA simultaneously. OD 260/280 ratios above 1.9 and RNA integrity numbers above 6.5 were observed for all RNA. The sample holds a few counts of this clonotype. The clone's antigen remains unknown. There are no base qualities to consult, and no much larger clone falls within one base.

This receptor chain uses TRBV11-1 and TRBJ2-1; the D gene is tentatively TRBD1 or TRBD2, each matching 5 bases. The sequencing sample was made of brain tumor tissue. This TCR was sampled from a male donor with glioblastoma. The CDR3 is CASSDRGPRSSYNEQFF. In nucleotide form, the sequence is TGTGCCAGCAGCGACCGGGGCCCTAGGAGCTCCTACAATGAGCAGTTCTTC.